The rows below give T cell receptor beta chains drawn from one sample of a study of cytomegalovirus exposure and HLA in healthy donors. TCRdb's copy holds only in-frame clones and misses some; the assay was immunoSEQ multiplex PCR. Of roughly 150,000 clones in the sample, about 70% are singletons; the top ten hold more than 3%. Source material: PBMCs. These receptors originate from a male donor in good health and CMV-seronegative. Both conserved end residues are part of each CDR3. A D gene is named only where the DNA matches it firmly. Clone size appears in some rows only: once, few, many, or a class for an expanded clone.

j_call: TRBJ1-4; clone_size: .; d_call: .; cdr3_length: 14; v_call: TRBV7-9; cdr3_aa: CASTGTGWSEKLFF; cdr3_nt: TGTGCCAGCACCGGAACAGGGTGGAGTGAAAAACTGTTTTTT
j_call: TRBJ2-7; clone_size: .; d_call: .; cdr3_length: 15; v_call: TRBV4-3; cdr3_aa: CASSQERGISYEQYF; cdr3_nt: TGCGCCAGCAGCCAAGAGCGAGGGATTTCCTACGAGCAGTACTTC
j_call: TRBJ1-2; clone_size: .; d_call: TRBD1; cdr3_length: 14; v_call: TRBV28; cdr3_aa: CASRGTGGLRGYTF; cdr3_nt: TGTGCCAGCAGGGGGACAGGGGGTCTGCGAGGCTACACCTTC
j_call: TRBJ2-7; clone_size: .; d_call: .; cdr3_length: 12; v_call: TRBV5-6; cdr3_aa: CASSNYDYEQYF; cdr3_nt: TGTGCCAGCAGCAACTATGACTACGAGCAGTACTTC
j_call: TRBJ2-6; clone_size: .; d_call: TRBD1; cdr3_length: 16; v_call: TRBV7-9; cdr3_aa: CASSGDRASGANVLTF; cdr3_nt: TGTGCCAGCAGCGGGGACAGGGCTTCTGGGGCCAACGTCCTGACTTTC
j_call: TRBJ2-7; clone_size: .; d_call: .; cdr3_length: 11; v_call: TRBV28; cdr3_aa: CATQGPYEQYF; cdr3_nt: TGTGCCACTCAGGGCCCCTACGAGCAGTACTTC
j_call: TRBJ1-6; clone_size: few; d_call: TRBD1; cdr3_length: 16; v_call: TRBV6-1; cdr3_aa: CASSESAGGGNSPLHF; cdr3_nt: TGTGCCAGCAGTGAGTCAGCAGGGGGCGGTAATTCACCCCTCCACTTT
j_call: TRBJ2-1; clone_size: .; d_call: TRBD1; cdr3_length: 15; v_call: TRBV5-4; cdr3_aa: CASTRQTGDYNEQFF; cdr3_nt: TGTGCCAGCACCCGTCAGACAGGGGACTACAATGAGCAGTTCTTC
j_call: TRBJ1-4; clone_size: .; d_call: .; cdr3_length: 14; v_call: TRBV5-8; cdr3_aa: CASSLVQRNEKLFF; cdr3_nt: TGTGCCAGCAGCTTGGTTCAGCGTAATGAAAAACTGTTTTTT
j_call: TRBJ1-3; clone_size: .; d_call: TRBD1; cdr3_length: 14; v_call: TRBV2; cdr3_aa: CASRPQGPGNTIYF; cdr3_nt: TGTGCCAGCAGGCCACAGGGGCCAGGAAACACCATATATTTT
j_call: TRBJ2-6; clone_size: .; d_call: TRBD1; cdr3_length: 20; v_call: TRBV4-1; cdr3_aa: CASSQEPPRQGAGGANVLTF; cdr3_nt: TGCGCCAGCAGCCAAGAACCCCCTCGGCAGGGGGCGGGGGGGGCCAACGTCCTGACTTTC
j_call: TRBJ2-7; clone_size: .; d_call: TRBD2; cdr3_length: 14; v_call: TRBV29-1; cdr3_aa: CSVEGLAGAYEQYF; cdr3_nt: TGCAGCGTTGAAGGCCTAGCGGGAGCGTACGAGCAGTACTTC
j_call: TRBJ2-3; clone_size: .; d_call: TRBD1; cdr3_length: 17; v_call: TRBV5-5; cdr3_aa: CASSSPDRDRVEDTQYF; cdr3_nt: TGTGCCAGCAGCTCCCCAGACCGGGACAGGGTCGAAGATACGCAGTATTTT
j_call: TRBJ2-7; clone_size: .; d_call: .; cdr3_length: 15; v_call: TRBV4-3; cdr3_aa: CASSLLGQGGYEQYF; cdr3_nt: TGCGCCAGCAGCCTCCTCGGACAGGGAGGGTACGAGCAGTACTTC
j_call: TRBJ2-7; clone_size: .; d_call: .; cdr3_length: 11; v_call: TRBV7-9; cdr3_aa: CSSSSLYEQYF; cdr3_nt: TGTTCCAGCAGCTCCCTCTACGAGCAGTACTTC
j_call: TRBJ1-1; clone_size: .; d_call: .; cdr3_length: 14; v_call: TRBV6-5; cdr3_aa: CASSYGGARTEAFF; cdr3_nt: TGTGCCAGCAGTTACGGCGGGGCAAGGACTGAAGCTTTCTTT
j_call: TRBJ2-7; clone_size: .; d_call: TRBD2; cdr3_length: 14; v_call: TRBV15; cdr3_aa: CATSASGSSYEQYF; cdr3_nt: TGTGCCACCTCGGCTAGCGGGAGTTCCTACGAGCAGTACTTC
j_call: TRBJ1-2; clone_size: few; d_call: .; cdr3_length: 18; v_call: TRBV5-1; cdr3_aa: CASSRDPGGVQGNYGYTF; cdr3_nt: TGCGCCAGCAGCCGTGATCCAGGAGGGGTTCAGGGAAACTATGGCTACACCTTC
j_call: TRBJ1-2; clone_size: few; d_call: .; cdr3_length: 15; v_call: TRBV19; cdr3_aa: CASSNRETAPYGYTF; cdr3_nt: TGTGCCAGTAGCAATCGGGAGACAGCCCCTTATGGCTACACCTTC
j_call: TRBJ1-2; clone_size: .; d_call: TRBD1; cdr3_length: 13; v_call: TRBV7-3; cdr3_aa: CASSSDRARGYTF; cdr3_nt: TGTGCCAGCAGCAGCGACAGGGCGCGTGGCTACACCTTC
j_call: TRBJ2-1; clone_size: .; d_call: .; cdr3_length: 14; v_call: TRBV28; cdr3_aa: CASGGTFSYNEQFF; cdr3_nt: TGTGCCAGTGGCGGGACTTTCTCCTACAATGAGCAGTTCTTC
j_call: TRBJ1-2; clone_size: .; d_call: .; cdr3_length: 12; v_call: TRBV6-6; cdr3_aa: CASTSTGYGYTF; cdr3_nt: TGTGCCAGCACCTCGACAGGCTATGGCTACACCTTC